The 9 T cell receptor beta chains given below trace back to one sample, sequenced in a study of blood T cell repertoires in COVID-19. The data were produced by immunoSEQ multiplex PCR, yet TCRdb's version contains in-frame clones alone and is incomplete. The sample contains some 73,000 clones, about 74% of which appear only once. Material: peripheral blood. Receptor source: a man between 65 and 80 years old with COVID-19, enrolled during active disease.

The V and J genes are TRBV7-2 and TRBJ1-1; D ambiguous. The germline V gene encodes CDR1 SGHTA and CDR2 FQGNSA. The V end lost 5 bases, the J end lost 3 bases, and 19 bases lay between the germline ends. The CDR3 extends over 16 amino acids. The CDR3 loop is CASSGLGSPTYTEAFF. The CDR3 DNA sequence: TGTGCCAGCAGCGGTTTGGGCAGCCCAACCTACACTGAAGCTTTCTTT.

The chain recombines TRBV19 with TRBJ2-3; 12 bases fit TRBD1. The ends lost 5 bases at V and 5 bases at J; junction bases unmatched: 8. Germline V lookup: CDR1 LNHDA, CDR2 SQIVND (reference sequence). There are 16 residues in the CDR3. The CDR3 region has the DNA TGTGCCAGTAGTTTAGTCGGGACAGGGGGCCAAGATACGCAGTATTTT. Its translation is CASSLVGTGGQDTQYF. The variable domain in full, completed from reference TRBV19 and TRBJ2-3, reads DGGITQSPKYLFRKEGQNVTLSCEQNLNHDAMYWYRQDPGQGLRLIYYSQIVNDFQKGDIAEGYSVSREKKESFPLTVTSAQKNPTAFYLCASSLVGTGGQDTQYFGPGTRLTVL.

Only one count was recorded for this clone. V gene TRBV24-1 combines with J gene TRBJ1-5, with a tentative D call TRBD1 (5 bases). The CDR3 is made up of 14 amino acids. The V gene's germline CDR1 is KGHDR and CDR2 SFDVKD. V lost 6 bases, J lost 1 base, and 9 bases lay in between. The CDR3 loop reads CATSQGVSNQPQHF. The CDR3 nucleotides read TGTGCCACCAGTCAGGGCGTAAGCAATCAGCCCCAGCATTTT.

V usage is TRBV28 and J usage is TRBJ2-1; 15 bases match TRBD2. Germline V gives CDR1 MDHEN, CDR2 SYDVKM. After removal of 7 bases from V and 5 bases from J, the junction contained 6 bases not matched to a gene. CDR3 length: 16 amino acids. Written as DNA, the CDR3 is TGTGCCAGCATTGGGACTAGCGGGAGGTACGACAATGAGCAGTTCTTC. Translation gives CASIGTSGRYDNEQFF.

The V call is TRBV9, the J call TRBJ1-2, with 7 bases lining up with TRBD1. In germline, CDR1 is SGDLS, CDR2 YYNGEE. The junction had 9 bases not matched to a gene; V was cut back by 4 bases and J by 6 bases. This CDR3 spans 14 amino acids. The CDR3 here is CASSPRQGRDGYTF. CDR3 coding DNA: TGTGCCAGCAGCCCCAGACAGGGCCGGGATGGCTACACCTTC.

V usage is TRBV5-4 and J usage is TRBJ2-3, with TRBD2 matching over 13 bases. The CDR3 is 17 residues long. The germline CDR1 and CDR2 sequences are SGHNT and YYREEE (reference sequence). With 1 base clipped from V and 1 base from J, the junction kept 3 bases outside the gene matches. CDR3 nucleotides: TGTGCCAGCAGCTTGAAAGGACTAGCGGGAGGCACAGATACGCAGTATTTT. Translation: CASSLKGLAGGTDTQYF.

The chain joins TRBV6-4 to TRBJ1-6, with D possibly matching TRBD1 (5 bases). The CDR3 is made up of 16 amino acids. Germline V gene lookup returns CDR1 MRHNA and CDR2 SNTAGT. V lost 6 bases and J 4 bases, leaving 16 bases between the germline ends. CDR3 nucleotides: TGTGCCAGCAGGTCAGAAGACAGCGTTTATAATTCACCCCTCCACTTT. This encodes CASRSEDSVYNSPLHF.

This chain joins TRBV5-6 and TRBJ2-3; 7 bases agree with TRBD1. Germline CDR1 reads SGHDT; CDR2 reads YYEEEE. With V trimmed by 2 bases and J by 5 bases, 14 bases remained unmatched. CDR3 length equals 17 residues. The CDR3 protein is CASSFPTGRRVEDTQYF. The CDR3 DNA is TGTGCCAGCAGCTTTCCGACAGGGCGTAGGGTGGAAGATACGCAGTATTTT.

The chain uses TRBV11-3 and TRBJ2-1; D possibly corresponds to TRBD2 (6 bases). The CDR3 has 12 residues. CDR1 and CDR2 from the germline V gene are SGHNT and YENEEA. The V end lost 5 bases, the J end lost 7 bases, and 9 bases lay between the germline ends. Here the CDR3 reads CASSKRGNEQFF. The CDR3 region has the DNA TGTGCCAGCAGCAAACGGGGGAATGAGCAGTTCTTC.